The sequence of this T cell receptor beta chain was determined in a study of blood T cells in healthy people across ages. A sample-barcoded 5' primer and a J-beta primer mix were used in a second PCR of roughly 7 to 12 cycles. TCRdb recomputed calls from the 5' RACE reads with MiXCR, one row per CDR3 protein. The sample has approximately 830,000 distinct CDR3 sequences, approximately 59% seen once; the top ten hold about a quarter. The CDR3 contains 13 residues. The ends were cut back, 5 bases at V and 3 bases at J, with 10 bases in the middle. Sequenced input: blood. The receptor's source is a young man in good health. This chain uses TRBV12-3 or TRBV12-4 with TRBJ1-1, with D perhaps matching TRBD1 (5 bases). The CDR3 spells CASSGGRDTEAFF. In DNA, the CDR3 is TGTGCCAGCAGTGGGGGGAGGGACACTGAAGCTTTCTTT.